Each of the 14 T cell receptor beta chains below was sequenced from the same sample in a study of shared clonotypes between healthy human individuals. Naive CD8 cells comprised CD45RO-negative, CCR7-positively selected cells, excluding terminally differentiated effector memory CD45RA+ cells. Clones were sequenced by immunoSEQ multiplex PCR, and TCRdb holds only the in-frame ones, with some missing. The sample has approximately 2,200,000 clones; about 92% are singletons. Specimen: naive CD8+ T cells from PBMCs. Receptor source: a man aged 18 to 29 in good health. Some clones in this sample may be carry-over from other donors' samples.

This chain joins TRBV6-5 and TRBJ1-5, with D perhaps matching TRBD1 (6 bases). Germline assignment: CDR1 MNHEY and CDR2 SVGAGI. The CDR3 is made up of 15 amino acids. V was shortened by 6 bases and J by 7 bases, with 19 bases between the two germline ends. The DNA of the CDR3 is TGTGCCAGCAGCCTAGGACAGACGACAGGCCAGCCCCAGCATTTT. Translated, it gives CASSLGQTTGQPQHF.

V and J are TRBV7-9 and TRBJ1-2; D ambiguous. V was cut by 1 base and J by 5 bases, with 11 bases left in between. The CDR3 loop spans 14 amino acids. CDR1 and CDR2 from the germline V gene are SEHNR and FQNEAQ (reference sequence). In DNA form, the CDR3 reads TGTGCCAGCAGCTTAGTAAGGACCGGGTATGGCTACACCTTC. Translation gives CASSLVRTGYGYTF.

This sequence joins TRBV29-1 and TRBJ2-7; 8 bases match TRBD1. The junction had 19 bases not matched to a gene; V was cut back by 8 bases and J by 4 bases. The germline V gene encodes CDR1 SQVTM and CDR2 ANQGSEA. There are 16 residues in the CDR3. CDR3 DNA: TGCAGCCCTCAACGCGGACCGGGACAGGCCAAATACGAGCAGTACTTC. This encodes CSPQRGPGQAKYEQYF.

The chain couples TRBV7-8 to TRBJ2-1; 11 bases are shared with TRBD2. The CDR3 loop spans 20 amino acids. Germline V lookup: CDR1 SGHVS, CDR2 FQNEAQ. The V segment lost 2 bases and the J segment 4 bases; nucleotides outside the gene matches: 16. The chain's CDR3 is CASSLTSGPRLAGLYNEQFF. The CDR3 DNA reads TGTGCCAGCAGCTTAACGTCCGGTCCCAGACTAGCGGGGTTGTACAATGAGCAGTTCTTC.

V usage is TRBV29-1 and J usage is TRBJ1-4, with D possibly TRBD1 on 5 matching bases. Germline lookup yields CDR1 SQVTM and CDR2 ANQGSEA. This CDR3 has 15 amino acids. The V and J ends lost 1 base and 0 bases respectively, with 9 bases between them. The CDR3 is CSVEGQRATNEKLFF. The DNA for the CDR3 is TGCAGCGTTGAAGGACAGAGGGCAACTAATGAAAAACTGTTTTTT. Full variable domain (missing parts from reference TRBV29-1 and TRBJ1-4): SAVISQKPSRDICQRGTSLTIQCQVDSQVTMMFWYRQQPGQSLTLIATANQGSEATYESGFVIDKFPISRPNLTFSTLTVSNMSPEDSSIYLCSVEGQRATNEKLFFGSGTQLSVL.

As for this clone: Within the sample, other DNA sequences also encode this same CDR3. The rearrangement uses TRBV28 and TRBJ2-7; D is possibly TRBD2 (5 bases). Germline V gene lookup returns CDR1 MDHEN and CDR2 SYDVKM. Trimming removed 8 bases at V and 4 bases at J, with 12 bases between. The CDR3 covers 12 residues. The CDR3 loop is CASSLGSYEQYF. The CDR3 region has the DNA TGTGCCAGCTCACTAGGTTCGTACGAGCAGTACTTC. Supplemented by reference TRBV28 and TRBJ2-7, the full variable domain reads DVKVTQSSRYLVKRTGEKVFLECVQDMDHENMFWYRQDPGLGLRLIYFSYDVKMKEKGDIPEGYSVSREKKERFSLILESASTNQTSMYLCASSLGSYEQYFGPGTRLTVT.

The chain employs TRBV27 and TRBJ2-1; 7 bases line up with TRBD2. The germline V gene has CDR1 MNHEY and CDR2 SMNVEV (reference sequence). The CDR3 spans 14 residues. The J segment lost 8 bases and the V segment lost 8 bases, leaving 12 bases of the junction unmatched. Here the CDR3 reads CASVGRAGGYEQFF. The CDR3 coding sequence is TGTGCCAGCGTGGGGCGGGCCGGGGGGTATGAGCAGTTCTTC.

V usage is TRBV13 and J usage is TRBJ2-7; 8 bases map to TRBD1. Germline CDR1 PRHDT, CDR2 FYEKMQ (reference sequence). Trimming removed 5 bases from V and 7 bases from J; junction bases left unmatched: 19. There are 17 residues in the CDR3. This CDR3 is CASSPAGPGQALLEQYF. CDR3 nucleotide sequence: TGTGCCAGCAGCCCCGCCGGCCCGGGACAGGCGCTTTTGGAGCAGTACTTC.

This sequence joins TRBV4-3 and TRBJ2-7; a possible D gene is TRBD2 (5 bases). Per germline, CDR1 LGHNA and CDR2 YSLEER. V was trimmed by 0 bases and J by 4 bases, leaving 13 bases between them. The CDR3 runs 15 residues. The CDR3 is CASSQDRGSPYEQYF. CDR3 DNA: TGCGCCAGCAGCCAAGATCGGGGATCTCCTTACGAGCAGTACTTC.

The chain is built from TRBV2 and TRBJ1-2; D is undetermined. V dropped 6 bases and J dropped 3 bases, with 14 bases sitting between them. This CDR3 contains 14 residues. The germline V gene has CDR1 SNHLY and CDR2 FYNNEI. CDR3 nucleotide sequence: TGTGCCAGCAGCGCGGTGGACCGATACTATGGCTACACCTTC. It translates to CASSAVDRYYGYTF.

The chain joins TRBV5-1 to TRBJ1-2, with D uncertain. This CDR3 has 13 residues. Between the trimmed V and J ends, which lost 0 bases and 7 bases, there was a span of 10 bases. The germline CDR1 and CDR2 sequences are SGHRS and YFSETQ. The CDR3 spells CASSLAGGRGYTF. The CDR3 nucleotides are TGCGCCAGCAGCTTGGCGGGTGGACGTGGCTACACCTTC.

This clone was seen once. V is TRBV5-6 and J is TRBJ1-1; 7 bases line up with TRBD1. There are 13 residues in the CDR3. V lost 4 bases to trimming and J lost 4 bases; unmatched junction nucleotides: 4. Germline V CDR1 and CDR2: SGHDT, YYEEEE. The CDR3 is CASSIGGRTEAFF. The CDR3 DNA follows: TGTGCCAGCAGCATAGGGGGCCGCACTGAAGCTTTCTTT.

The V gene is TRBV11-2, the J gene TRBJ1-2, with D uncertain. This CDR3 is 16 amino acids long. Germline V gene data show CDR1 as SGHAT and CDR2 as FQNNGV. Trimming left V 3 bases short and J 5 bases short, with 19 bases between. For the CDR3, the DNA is TGTGCCAGCAGCTTCCCCGAGCAGCTAAGGGAATATGGCTACACCTTC. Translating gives CASSFPEQLREYGYTF.

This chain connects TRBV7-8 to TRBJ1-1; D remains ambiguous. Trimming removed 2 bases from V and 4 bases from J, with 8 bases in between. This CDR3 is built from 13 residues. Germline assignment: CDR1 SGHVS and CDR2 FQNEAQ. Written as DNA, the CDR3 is TGTGCCAGCAGCTTATCCGGGTCCACTGAAGCTTTCTTT. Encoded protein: CASSLSGSTEAFF.